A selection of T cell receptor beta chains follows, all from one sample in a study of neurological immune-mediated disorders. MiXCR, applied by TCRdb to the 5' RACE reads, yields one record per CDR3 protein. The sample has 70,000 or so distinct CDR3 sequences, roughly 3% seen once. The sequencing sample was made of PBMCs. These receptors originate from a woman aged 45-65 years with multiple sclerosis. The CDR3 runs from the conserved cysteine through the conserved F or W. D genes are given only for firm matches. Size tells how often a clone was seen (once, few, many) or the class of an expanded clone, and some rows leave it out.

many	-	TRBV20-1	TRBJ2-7	TGCAGTGCTAGACAGGGCCAATCCGAGCAGTACTTC	CSARQGQSEQYF
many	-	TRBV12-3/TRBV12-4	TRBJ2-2	TGTGCCAGCAGTTTGAGTGAGACCTCCGGGGAGCTGTTTTTT	CASSLSETSGELFF
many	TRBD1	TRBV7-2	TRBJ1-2	TGTGCCAGCAGCTTAGGGACAGGGTGGTCTTATGGCTACACCTTC	CASSLGTGWSYGYTF
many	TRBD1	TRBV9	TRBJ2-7	TGTGCCAGCAGCTCCGGACAGGGTGTCAGGTACGAGCAGTACTTC	CASSSGQGVRYEQYF
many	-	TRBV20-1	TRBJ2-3	TGCAGTGCTAGAGATATAGGGAGTAGCACAGATACGCAGTATTTT	CSARDIGSSTDTQYF
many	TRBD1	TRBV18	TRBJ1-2	TGTGCCAGCTCACCACTGAGAGGGGGCACTAACTATGGCTACACCTTC	CASSPLRGGTNYGYTF
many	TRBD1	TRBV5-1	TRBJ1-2	TGCGCCAGCAGTACAGGGGAGGTCCATGGCTACACCTTC	CASSTGEVHGYTF
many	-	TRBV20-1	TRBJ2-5	TGCAGTGCTAGAGCCCCCAGGGAGACCCAGTACTTC	CSARAPRETQYF
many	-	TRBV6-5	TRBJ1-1	TGTGCCAGCGTTGCCCCCGGAGGAGACACTGAAGCTTTCTTT	CASVAPGGDTEAFF
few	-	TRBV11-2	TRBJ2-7	TGTGCCAGCAGCTTACTAGGCTCCTACGAGCAGTACTTC	CASSLLGSYEQYF
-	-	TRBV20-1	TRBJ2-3	TGCAGTGCTAGAGGACAAACGGAAAGGGGTACGCAGTATTTT	CSARGQTERGTQYF
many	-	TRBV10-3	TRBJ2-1	TGTGCCATCAGTGAGAGGGAGAATGAGCAGTTCTTC	CAISERENEQFF
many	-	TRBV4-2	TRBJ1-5	TGTGCCAGCAGCCAAGTAAACGGCTATAGCAATCAGCCCCAGCATTTT	CASSQVNGYSNQPQHF
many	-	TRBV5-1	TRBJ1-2	TGCGCCAGCAGCCCGGATGGGTCCTATGGCTACACCTTC	CASSPDGSYGYTF
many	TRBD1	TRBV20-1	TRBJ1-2	TGCAGTGCTAGAGATTTGAGGGGGCGCGTAGATGGCTACACCTTC	CSARDLRGRVDGYTF
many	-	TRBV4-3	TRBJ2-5	TGCGCCAGCAGCCAAGAACCGGGCCGCGCGGTGACCCAGTACTTC	CASSQEPGRAVTQYF
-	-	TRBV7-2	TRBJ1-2	-	CASSLGLTKTQYFGPGDYGYTF
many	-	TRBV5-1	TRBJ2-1	TGCGCCAGCAGCCGTTCTGGGACACCAAACAATGAGCAGTTCTTC	CASSRSGTPNNEQFF
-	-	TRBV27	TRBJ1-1	TGTGCCAGCAGTCTCCTAAAGGATGGCACTGAAGCTTTCTTT	CASSLLKDGTEAFF
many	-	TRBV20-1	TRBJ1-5	TGCAGTGCTAGAACACTGGGGAATCAGCCCCAGCATTTT	CSARTLGNQPQHF
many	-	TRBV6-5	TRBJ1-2	TGTGCCAGCAGTTACTCACGTGGCCCCATCCACACCTTC	CASSYSRGPIHTF
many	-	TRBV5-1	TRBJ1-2	TGCGCCAGCAGCTTGGGGTACTATGGCTACACCTTC	CASSLGYYGYTF